The 23 T cell receptor beta chains in this list originate from one sample, sequenced in a study of T cell changes during pregnancy in multiple sclerosis. This table comes from immunoSEQ multiplex PCR, and its TCRdb copy is limited to in-frame clones, with some not included. The data contain 20,000 to 25,000 clones, approximately 86% of them singletons. The sample was CD4+ T cells from peripheral blood mononuclear cells, taken in the first trimester of pregnancy. These receptors were obtained from a female donor in good health, enrolled as a control in a pregnancy study.

In its sample, this clone is medium-sized (0.01 to 0.1%). The gene calls are TRBV7-9 and TRBJ1-1; D is possibly TRBD1 (5 bases). CDR3 size: 14 residues. V was clipped by 1 base and J by 6 bases, with 12 bases between them. The V gene's germline CDR1 is SEHNR and CDR2 FQNEAQ (reference sequence). CDR3 DNA: TGTGCCAGCAGCTTAGATTCGGGCAGGGCTGAAGCTTTCTTT. This codes for CASSLDSGRAEAFF.

Here the CDR3 reads CASSSTPGDEQYF. The CDR3 DNA follows: TGTGCCAGCAGCTCCACTCCGGGGGACGAGCAGTACTTC. The chain couples TRBV11-3 to TRBJ2-7, with D perhaps matching TRBD2 (6 bases). Trimming cost V 4 bases and J 5 bases, with 12 bases left between them. The CDR3 spans 13 residues. Germline lookup yields CDR1 SGHNT and CDR2 YENEEA.

The gene calls are TRBV5-1 and TRBJ2-7; D gene uncertain. The CDR3 is made up of 19 amino acids. Trimming took 7 bases from V and 0 from J, leaving 29 bases between them. Looked up from germline, CDR1 is SGHRS and CDR2 is YFSETQ. The CDR3 DNA sequence: TGCGCCAGCGCCCCACGAGCTATGCCAATAAAAAGGAGCTCCTACGAGCAGTACTTC. Its translation is CASAPRAMPIKRSSYEQYF.

The genes are TRBV28 and TRBJ2-3, with 11 bases fitting TRBD2. CDR3 length: 14 amino acids. Germline CDR1 MDHEN, CDR2 SYDVKM. V lost 7 bases to trimming and J lost 1 base; unmatched junction nucleotides: 1. In DNA, the CDR3 is TGTGCCAGCAAACTAGCGGGGGGCACAGATACGCAGTATTTT. Amino acid sequence: CASKLAGGTDTQYF.

The V gene is TRBV5-6, the J gene TRBJ1-4; the D gene is possibly TRBD1 (5 bases). Trimming removed 2 bases from V and 8 bases from J, with 16 bases in between. This CDR3 spans 15 amino acids. Germline loops: CDR1 SGHDT, CDR2 YYEEEE. CDR3 coding DNA: TGTGCCAGCAGCTTTCGACAGTACGAATCAGAAAAACTGTTTTTT. Amino acid sequence: CASSFRQYESEKLFF.

The chain links TRBV10-2 to TRBJ2-1; the match to TRBD2 covers 8 bases. The CDR3 has 15 amino acids. Germline trimming cut 2 bases from V and 1 base from J; bases unmatched to any gene: 1. Germline assignment: CDR1 WSHSY and CDR2 SAAADI. CDR3 amino acids: CASSEGTSSYNEQFF. The CDR3 coding sequence is TGCGCCAGCAGTGAGGGGACTAGTTCCTACAATGAGCAGTTCTTC.

J is TRBJ1-5 and V is TRBV18; the D is unclear. This CDR3 is built from 15 residues. CDR1 KGHSH and CDR2 LQKENI come from the germline V gene. The V gene lost 2 bases and the J gene lost 5 bases, with 13 bases spanning the gap. CDR3 sequence reads: CASSPSAGSYQPQHF. CDR3 nucleotides: TGTGCCAGCTCACCATCGGCGGGGAGCTATCAGCCCCAGCATTTT.

V and J are TRBV7-2 and TRBJ2-7; possible D gene TRBD1, 6 bases. CDR1 is SGHTA and CDR2 is FQGNSA in the germline V gene. Trimming took off 6 bases at V and 2 bases at J, with 17 bases between the two ends. The CDR3 has 15 residues. This CDR3 is CASRPLLGAPYEQYF. CDR3 coding DNA: TGTGCCAGCAGGCCACTCCTGGGGGCCCCCTACGAGCAGTACTTC. The full variable domain, in which reference TRBV7-2 and TRBJ2-7 provide the parts outside the CDR3, is GAGVSQSPSNKVTEKGKDVELRCDPISGHTALYWYRQSLGQGLEFLIYFQGNSAPDKSGLPSDRFSAERTGGSVSTLTIQRTQQEDSAVYLCASRPLLGAPYEQYFGPGTRLTVT.

V usage is TRBV13 and J usage is TRBJ1-2, with 9 bases aligning to TRBD1. This CDR3 comprises 16 residues. Germline V gives CDR1 PRHDT, CDR2 FYEKMQ (reference sequence). After removal of 4 bases from V and 6 bases from J, the junction contained 12 bases not matched to a gene. The CDR3 sequence is CASSSGTGIDRHGYTF. Here the CDR3 DNA reads TGTGCCAGCAGCTCGGGGACAGGGATAGATAGACATGGCTACACCTTC.

The chain has TRBV9 and TRBJ1-5; TRBD1 might be the D (6 bases). The CDR3 is 15 residues long. V dropped 0 bases and J dropped 4 bases, with 11 bases sitting between them. The germline CDR1 and CDR2 sequences are SGDLS and YYNGEE. CDR3 sequence: CASSVDTGSNQPQHF. The CDR3 DNA is TGTGCCAGCAGCGTAGATACAGGGAGTAATCAGCCCCAGCATTTT.

The chain couples TRBV27 to TRBJ1-5; D is perhaps TRBD1 (6 bases). Deletions cut 2 bases from V and 4 bases from J, with 12 bases between. The CDR3 runs 15 residues. Germline V lookup: CDR1 MNHEY, CDR2 SMNVEV (reference sequence). DNA of the CDR3: TGTGCCAGCAGTTTAAGTCAGGGGCTAAATCAGCCCCAGCATTTT. It yields the protein CASSLSQGLNQPQHF.

The chain employs TRBV30 and TRBJ1-2; D gene uncertain. Trimming removed 0 bases from V and 4 bases from J, with 9 bases in between. The CDR3 runs to 13 residues. CDR1 and CDR2 (germline): GTSNPN, SVGIG (reference sequence). CDR3 bases: TGTGCCTGGAGTGTCGGGAACCTCTATGGCTACACCTTC. Encoded protein: CAWSVGNLYGYTF. The whole variable domain, remainder taken from reference TRBV30 and TRBJ1-2, is SQTIHQWPATLVQPVGSPLSLECTVEGTSNPNLYWYRQAAGRGLQLLFYSVGIGQISSEVPQNLSASRPQDRQFILSSKKLLLSDSGFYLCAWSVGNLYGYTFGSGTRLTVV.

The rearrangement joins TRBV5-5 to TRBJ2-2; D is perhaps TRBD1 (5 bases). There are 14 residues in the CDR3. V was clipped by 3 bases and J by 1 base, with 7 bases between them. Germline values: CDR1 SGHKS, CDR2 YYEKEE (reference sequence). The CDR3 coding sequence is TGTGCCAGCAGCTCCGGACAGAACACCGGGGAGCTGTTTTTT. Its protein product is CASSSGQNTGELFF.

This clone showed up just once. V is TRBV19 and J is TRBJ2-2; D unresolved. V lost 3 bases and J 1 base, leaving 12 bases between the germline ends. The CDR3 loop spans 16 amino acids. Germline loops: CDR1 LNHDA, CDR2 SQIVND (reference sequence). CDR3 residues: CASSIRLRMNTGELFF. CDR3 sequence (DNA): TGTGCCAGTAGTATCAGACTGAGAATGAACACCGGGGAGCTGTTTTTT.

A few counts support this clone. The gene calls are TRBV7-2 and TRBJ2-1; TRBD2 matches at 7 bases. Trimming at V came to 5 bases and at J to 6 bases, leaving 7 bases not matched to a gene. Looked up from germline, CDR1 is SGHTA and CDR2 is FQGNSA. The CDR3 runs 14 residues. The CDR3 sequence: CASSRWGGINEQFF. The CDR3 DNA sequence: TGTGCCAGCAGCCGCTGGGGGGGAATCAATGAGCAGTTCTTC.

The CDR3 region is CASSLRAGNGEKLFF. The CDR3 nucleotides are TGCGCCAGCAGCTTGCGGGCAGGGAACGGTGAAAAACTGTTTTTT. The V gene is TRBV5-1, the J gene TRBJ1-4; TRBD1 might be the D (5 bases). Germline V gene sequence: CDR1 SGHRS, CDR2 YFSETQ. Trimming removed 1 base at V and 7 bases at J, with 14 bases between. The CDR3 contains 15 residues.

This clone came up a few times. The rearrangement links TRBV2 to TRBJ1-1; a weak D match, TRBD1 (5 bases). This CDR3 region has 15 residues. Germline CDR1 is SNHLY and CDR2 is FYNNEI. Trimming took off 5 bases at V and 4 bases at J, with 17 bases between the two ends. This CDR3 reads CASSSRVRGGTEAFF. The DNA of the CDR3 is TGTGCCAGCAGTAGCCGAGTTCGGGGGGGCACTGAAGCTTTCTTT.

V usage is TRBV6-5 and J usage is TRBJ2-7, with 7 bases lining up with TRBD2. J gave up 3 bases and V 6 bases, and 8 bases lay outside the gene matches. Germline loops: CDR1 MNHEY, CDR2 SVGAGI. The CDR3 extends over 14 amino acids. Written as DNA, the CDR3 is TGTGCCAGCAGGAGGGGACTAACGCTCTACGAGCAGTACTTC. Its translation is CASRRGLTLYEQYF.

The V and J genes are TRBV7-4 and TRBJ1-4; TRBD1 aligns across 8 bases. CDR3 length: 13 amino acids. V lost 7 bases and J lost 7; bases outside the gene matches: 5. CDR1 and CDR2 (germline): SGHVT, SQSDAQ. CDR3 in DNA: TGTGCCAGCACCCTTACAGGGGGTGAAAAACTGTTTTTT. The encoded protein is CASTLTGGEKLFF.

The chain employs TRBV4-1 and TRBJ1-2, with a possible D match to TRBD1 (5 bases). Trimming took off 6 bases at V and 4 bases at J, with 12 bases between the two ends. From germline, CDR1 is MGHRA and CDR2 YSYEKL. CDR3 length: 13 residues. CDR3 region: CASRLRDSYGYTF. The DNA of the CDR3 is TGCGCCAGCAGACTCCGGGACTCCTATGGCTACACCTTC.

The chain carries TRBV7-7 and TRBJ2-3, with TRBD2 as a possible D gene (6 bases). Germline assignment: CDR1 SSHAT and CDR2 FNYEAQ (reference sequence). The CDR3 sequence is 13 residues long. V lost 5 bases to trimming and J lost 6 bases, with 12 bases between them. This CDR3 reads CASSIGTGDTQYF. The CDR3 region has the DNA TGTGCCAGCAGCATCGGGACTGGGGATACGCAGTATTTT.

This chain uses TRBV19 with TRBJ1-5; 11 bases agree with TRBD1. Germline trimming cut 5 bases from V and 7 bases from J; bases unmatched to any gene: 4. The germline gives CDR1 LNHDA, CDR2 SQIVND (reference sequence). CDR3 size: 14 residues. The CDR3 protein is CASSEGQGGQPQHF. The CDR3, as DNA: TGTGCCAGTAGTGAGGGACAGGGGGGACAGCCCCAGCATTTT.

A few counts support this clone. The chain recombines TRBV5-1 with TRBJ2-3; TRBD2 aligns across 10 bases. The CDR3 loop spans 18 amino acids. The trim removed 1 base at V and 1 base at J, leaving 9 bases unmatched. The germline CDR1 and CDR2 sequences are SGHRS and YFSETQ. The CDR3 sequence: CASSLSLAGVGGTDTQYF. In nucleotides, the CDR3 is TGCGCCAGCAGCTTGAGTCTAGCGGGAGTCGGAGGCACAGATACGCAGTATTTT.